The following is a T cell receptor beta chain sequence with its context. Under the authors' procedure: Nucleated cell number was recorded as an estimate derived from reference gene primer amplification. TCRdb keeps only in-frame clones here, not all; method: immunoSEQ multiplex PCR. That table is the source of V, J and clone size, and D and trimming were worked out from the DNA. The data show about 260,000 clones, 88% seen once. The length of the CDR3 is 15 residues. Per the germline V gene, CDR1 is GTSNPN and CDR2 is SVGIG (reference sequence). V trimming: 7 bases; J trimming: 5 bases; junction bases outside the gene matches: 14. The data stem from a study of blood T cell repertoires in COVID-19. Study details: Specimens from acute and convalescent COVID-19 originated in the United States, Italy and Spain. T cells, B-cell-depleted T cells, or PBMCs provided the cDNA or gDNA that served as material.

The receptor was derived from a human donor in a cohort sampled during active COVID-19. This chain uses TRBV30 with TRBJ2-3; 8 bases agree with TRBD2. Sequenced sample: peripheral blood. The CDR3 nucleotides are TGTGCCTCTCAAGGGCGGCGGGGGGCAGGAGATACGCAGTATTTT. Protein: CASQGRRGAGDTQYF.